This TCR beta chain was obtained from a study of shared clonotypes between healthy human individuals (dated by TCRdb to 2020 to 2021). About the investigation overall: The cohort included three men and a couple of women between 18 and 49 years of age. To estimate repertoire size and how much clonotypes are shared between individuals, the study performed deep sequencing of blood TCR repertoires from roughly five healthy adults. Between about 0.8 and 8.9 billion PBMCs per donor were obtained by leukapheresis. Libraries were prepared and TCR repertoires were sequenced by different laboratories using diverse techniques, in order to increase sequencing depth and limit assay-specific biases. Per donor, three plates each were used for CD4 naive and CD4 memory, two for CD8 naive, and one for CD8 memory.

TCR CDR3 regions were amplified from genomic DNA by multiplex PCR using the deep immunoSEQ assay. For each cell subset, the extracted genomic DNA was distributed evenly across all wells of several immunoSEQ 96-well plates, and each plate served as one replicate. For sorted subsets, each replicate PCR was loaded with around 200 ng genomic DNA, equivalent to about 30,000 T cell genomes. Purified libraries were measured with a Qubit 3.0 fluorometer, size-checked on a Bioanalyzer 2100, and measured again with the KAPA Library Quantification kit. Every immunoSEQ 96-well plate was sequenced on a dedicated single-read 150-cycle Illumina NextSeq 550 flow cell. The authors' pipeline ran thus. The immunoSEQ output contained only junctional sequences without quality scores, so filtering could not match that applied to full-length reads. To assign V/J genes and CDR3, sequences were annotated using PyIR, a Python wrapper for IgBLAST v1.9, with IMGT germline references. Reads were removed for weak V/J assignments (E-value above 1e-6), missing CDR3, stop codons, out-of-frame junctions, or ambiguous translated residues. V3J clonotypes were defined as sequences sharing an identical inferred V gene, J gene, and CDR3 amino acid sequence. Percentage overlap between repertoires was calculated by dividing the number of shared unique clonotypes by the size of the smaller repertoire. Repertoire richness was assessed with RTK rarefaction, the Chao1 estimator, and Recon v2.1 estimates of unobserved clonotypes. For all TCRbeta clonotypes obtained by the gDNA method from several donors, generation probabilities were computed with OLGA. TCRdb took this table from immuneACCESS and kept in-frame rearrangements with V and J called. Such tables lack part of the clones; where checked against another copy, unresolved V genes explain under half of the gap, and the rest is unexplained. D and trimming come from the DNA, and the V and J calls and clone size come from that table. The sample records hundreds of thousands of clones, 74% of which are singletons. In total, the top ten clones hold about 1.7% of the sample.

The donors were healthy, HIV-negative adults with no recently reported acute infections or vaccinations. All donors were Caucasian adults living in Nashville, Tennessee, USA. Magnetic negative selection was used to enrich CD4+ T cells, after which naive cells were positively selected on CD45RA and the negative fraction became the memory subset. After blood collection by leukapheresis, PBMCs were isolated using Ficoll-Histopaque density gradient centrifugation and then cryopreserved in the vapor phase of liquid nitrogen. Purity and quantity of every magnetically sorted T cell population were checked by analytical flow cytometry. From each sorted fraction, genomic DNA was isolated and quantified by UV absorbance on a Nanodrop 2000c. Comment on this clone: Its antigen is currently not known. It has no much larger one-base neighbor in the sample; base qualities were not kept.

Overall study outcomes, separate from this receptor: Incomplete sequencing was indicated by rarefaction of sorted-subset datasets, despite the large sequencing depth. Roughly 5% of naive CD4, 3.5% of naive CD8, roughly 2.5% of memory CD4, and 0.4% of memory CD8 clonotypes were shared across several donors. Compared with non-shared clonotypes, clonotypes shared by all four sorted-subset donors had higher generation probabilities. Pairwise subsampling led to the expectation that sequencing depth would affect the degree of clonotype sharing among donors. Sampling was restricted to blood, and TCR repertoires in tissue are likely to differ from TCR repertoires in blood. The genetic and exposure-history diversity represented was limited by the small number of donors. Naive subsets generally had larger estimated clonotype richness than memory subsets.

Sequenced input: memory CD4+ T cells sorted from blood. The label giving this sample's cell subset or site can be read as: CD45RA-negative fraction. The receptor was derived from a woman in her 30s in good health.

The sequenced DNA is TGTGCCAGCAGAACCGGGACTAGCGTCCAAGAGACCCAGTACTTC. Translation gives CASRTGTSVQETQYF. The chain is assembled from TRBV5-4 and TRBJ2-5; 10 bases in the junction line up with TRBD2. Unmatched junction bases come to 5, with V trimmed by 5 bases and J by 1 base. The germline V gene encodes CDR1 SGHNT and CDR2 YYREEE (reference sequence). From the cysteine up to the phenylalanine, the CDR3 has a length of 15 residues. Only the CDR3 part of the read is kept: 45 bases, read in frame from the first base.